Included here is one TCR beta chain sequence, with context. This clonotype was observed a handful of times. What antigen it recognizes has not been identified. Since a much larger clone is just one base distant, this may be a read error. Genomic DNA was used as template for profiling of TCR beta VDJ combinations and CDR3 sequences. An Illumina HiSeq 2000 was the platform used for TCR repertoire sequencing. The original methods were these. Repertoire assessment relied on Simpson's diversity index, CDR3 size and DJ length profiles, and TRBV/TRBJ rearrangement plots. The most abundant DNA sequence in the deep sequencing data was defined as the immunodominant clone. CDR3 amino acid sequences were checked for sharing across subjects and were also compared against the VDJdb database and published repertoires. Clones were called with MiXCR by TCRdb after fastp trimmed the public reads at Q25, and only in-frame beta chains were retained. Each record represents a unique CDR3 protein, reported with the most common genes and DNA among its rows. Here the V and J calls rest on TCRdb's processing, not on the authors' analysis. Counted in this sample were hundreds of thousands of distinct CDR3 sequences; around a third of them appeared once. The top ten clones comprise about 0.8% of the sample.

This entry is derived from a study of CD8+CD57+ T cells in acquired aplastic anemia listed by TCRdb under 2018. With regard to the full study: DNA extracted from sorted CD4+ and CD8+ cells had a mean of approximately 3 ug, with a range of about 0.2 to 30 ug. CD8+CD57+ expansion was defined as a frequency above the mean frequency observed in healthy subjects. The full study reports these points: CD8+ Simpson's diversity did not differ significantly between patients and healthy controls (P=0.060). Roughly 30 CD8+ CDR3 sequences were found to be shared between patients and controls, but these sequences appeared to be highly expressed in patients and within the immunodominant clones of the patients.

Expansion of CD8+CD57+ cells had been shown by flow cytometry in the patients chosen for sequencing. Every patient had severe acquired aplastic anemia, diagnosed using the International Study of Aplastic Anemia and Agranulocytosis and Camitta criteria. No patient had received any therapy when blood was sampled. In this study, sorted CD4+ and CD8+ T cells from the blood of healthy subjects and of severe aplastic anemia patients had their TCR repertoires deep-sequenced. Patients were enrolled in the USA under clinicaltrials.gov protocols 00001620, 01623167, 00001397, 00071045, 00081523 and 00961064. Ficoll-Paque density gradient centrifugation was used to isolate peripheral blood mononuclear cells. CD4+ and CD8+ T cells were sorted by FACS or magnetic beads before DNA extraction. The germline ends are 12 bases apart after V is trimmed by 1 base and J by 5 bases. The germline V gene (reference sequence) sets CDR1 to SEHNR and CDR2 to FQNEAQ. Its CDR3 holds 14 amino acids, cysteine through phenylalanine. Solely the CDR3 DNA is kept, with 42 bases framed from the first base.

The sequenced material came from sorted CD4+, CD8+, or CD8+CD57+ T cells (not recorded which) from PBMCs. The rearranged segments are TRBV7-9 and TRBJ2-7; 5 matching bases give a weak D call of TRBD2. This TCR was recovered from a human donor with aplastic anemia. The CDR3 is CASSLERAGHEQYF. Here is the DNA: TGTGCCAGCAGCTTAGAGAGGGCAGGCCACGAGCAGTACTTC.